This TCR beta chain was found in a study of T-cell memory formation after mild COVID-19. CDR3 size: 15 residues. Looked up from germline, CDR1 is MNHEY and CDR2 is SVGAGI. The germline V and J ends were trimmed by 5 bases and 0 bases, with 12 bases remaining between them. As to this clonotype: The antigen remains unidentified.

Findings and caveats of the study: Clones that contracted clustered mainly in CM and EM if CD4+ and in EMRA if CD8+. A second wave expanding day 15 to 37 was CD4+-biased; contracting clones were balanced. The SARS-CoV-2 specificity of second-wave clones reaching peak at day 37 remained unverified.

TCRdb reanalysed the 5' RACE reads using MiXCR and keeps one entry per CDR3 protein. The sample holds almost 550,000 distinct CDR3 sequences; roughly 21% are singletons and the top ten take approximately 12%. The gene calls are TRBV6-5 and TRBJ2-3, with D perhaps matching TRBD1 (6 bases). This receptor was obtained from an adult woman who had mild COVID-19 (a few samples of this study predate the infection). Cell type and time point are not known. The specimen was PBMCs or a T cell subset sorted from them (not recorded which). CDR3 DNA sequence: TGTGCCAGCAGTCTGGGGGCACGGAGCACAGATACGCAGTATTTT. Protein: CASSLGARSTDTQYF.